One and the same sample provided the 28 T cell receptor beta chains below, sequenced in a study of cytomegalovirus exposure and HLA in healthy donors. Use of 60 Vbeta and 13 Jbeta primers characterized the PCR. The protocol was immunoSEQ multiplex PCR, while the TCRdb copy is restricted to in-frame clones and leaves out a portion. The data contain approximately 180,000 clones, roughly 79% of them singletons. Material for sequencing was PBMCs. The receptors derive from a woman younger than 35 in good health and CMV-seropositive.

CDR3 protein: CAGRQGAQSPLHF. CDR3 DNA sequence: TGTGCCGGACGACAGGGGGCCCAATCACCCCTCCACTTT. This chain uses TRBV6-6 with TRBJ1-6, with 10 bases that match TRBD1. The germline CDR1 and CDR2 sequences are MNHNY and SVGAGI (reference sequence). Unmatched junction bases numbered 8, after V lost 11 bases and J lost 10 bases. The length of the CDR3 is 13 residues.

On this clone itself: One junction end disagrees with the germline gene, perhaps due to a read error. This sequence joins TRBV7-7 and TRBJ2-1; D not resolved. Germline V gene data show CDR1 as SSHAT and CDR2 as FNYEAQ (reference sequence). The CDR3 has 14 amino acids. CDR3 sequence (DNA): TGTGCTAGCAGCCCCGGTCGGGTTAACAATGAGCAGTTCTTC. Residues: CASSPGRVNNEQFF.

The chain is built from TRBV9 and TRBJ2-3, with 15 bases identical to TRBD2. Germline values: CDR1 SGDLS, CDR2 YYNGEE. V trimming: 3 bases; J trimming: 5 bases; junction bases outside the gene matches: 1. The CDR3 is 15 amino acids. CDR3 sequence: CASSEGLAGGDTQYF. In nucleotides, the CDR3 is TGTGCCAGCAGCGAGGGACTAGCGGGAGGAGATACGCAGTATTTT.

V and J are TRBV29-1 and TRBJ2-7, with D possibly being TRBD2 (5 bases). The CDR3 runs 13 residues. The V end was cut by 7 bases, the J end by 6 bases, with 19 bases between. Germline CDR1 and CDR2: SQVTM and ANQGSEA. The CDR3, as DNA: TGCAGCGCCCTCCGGGGTGGTGGTATCGAGCAGTACTTC. Translated, it gives CSALRGGGIEQYF.

The chain combines TRBV18 with TRBJ1-6, with TRBD1 identical over 8 bases. CDR1 and CDR2 from the germline V gene are KGHSH and LQKENI. The junction had 7 bases not matched to a gene; V was cut back by 5 bases and J by 10 bases. The CDR3 extends over 14 amino acids. CDR3 sequence reads: CASSTGQDNSPLHF. The DNA for the CDR3 is TGTGCCAGCTCAACGGGACAGGACAACTCACCCCTCCACTTT.

This chain joins TRBV4-1 and TRBJ1-6; TRBD1 might be the D (5 bases). This CDR3 spans 16 amino acids. The germline CDR1 and CDR2 sequences are MGHRA and YSYEKL. Trimming removed 1 base from V and 12 bases from J, with 19 bases in between. The CDR3 DNA is TGCGCCAGCAGCCAAGGACAGAGTCGAGGAATATTACCCCTCCACTTT. Translation gives CASSQGQSRGILPLHF.

The genes are TRBV2 and TRBJ2-7; 7 positions agree with TRBD1. The trim removed 3 bases at V and 4 bases at J, leaving 3 bases unmatched. In germline, CDR1 is SNHLY, CDR2 FYNNEI. This CDR3 is built from 13 residues. CDR3 bases: TGTGCCAGCAGTGAGGGACAGTTATACGAGCAGTACTTC. It codes for CASSEGQLYEQYF.

Only a few counts were recorded for this clone. V usage is TRBV19 and J usage is TRBJ2-5; D remains unclear. The CDR3 contains 12 residues. V lost 11 bases to trimming and J lost 1 base, with 11 bases between them. Germline V CDR1 and CDR2: LNHDA, SQIVND (reference sequence). The CDR3: CAAGRIQETQYF. The CDR3 DNA reads as TGTGCCGCCGGCAGGATCCAAGAGACCCAGTACTTC.

The chain combines TRBV19 with TRBJ2-3; 7 nucleotides line up with TRBD1. Germline CDR1 reads LNHDA; CDR2 reads SQIVND (reference sequence). The CDR3 is made up of 13 amino acids. V lost 6 bases to trimming and J lost 5 bases; unmatched junction nucleotides: 5. In DNA, the CDR3 is TGTGCCAGTAGATTCCAGGGGGTAGATACGCAGTATTTT. Translating gives CASRFQGVDTQYF.

In nucleotides, the CDR3 is TGTGCCAGCAGCTTCATTACGACTAGCGCGAGACTGAATGAGCAGTTCTTC. Translating it yields CASSFITTSARLNEQFF. The chain is built from TRBV5-6 and TRBJ2-1; 8 bases match TRBD2. V lost 2 bases to trimming and J lost 7 bases; unmatched junction nucleotides: 14. CDR3 length: 17 amino acids. The germline V gene has CDR1 SGHDT and CDR2 YYEEEE.

This clone has a handful of counts. This chain uses TRBV6-5 with TRBJ1-2; 10 nucleotides align to TRBD1. The CDR3 is 16 amino acids. V gave up 2 bases and J gave up 6 bases; unmatched junction bases: 9. Germline V gene data show CDR1 as MNHEY and CDR2 as SVGAGI. The CDR3 DNA is TGTGCCAGCAGTTACGCCCGTTTGACAGGGGGCAATGGCTACACCTTC. It encodes CASSYARLTGGNGYTF.

The chain couples TRBV9 to TRBJ2-1; 7 bases match TRBD2. The V gene's germline CDR1 is SGDLS and CDR2 YYNGEE. This CDR3 has 15 amino acids. J lost 2 bases, V lost 0 bases, and 2 bases had no gene match. CDR3 DNA: TGTGCCAGCAGCGTAGATCGGGGGGCCTACAATGAGCAGTTCTTC. Its translation is CASSVDRGAYNEQFF.

The chain combines TRBV19 with TRBJ1-5; D is undetermined. The germline V and J ends were trimmed by 3 bases and 0 bases, with 9 bases remaining between them. The CDR3 contains 15 residues. From germline, CDR1 is LNHDA and CDR2 SQIVND (reference sequence). The DNA for the CDR3 is TGTGCCAGTAGTATCGTGACACATAGCAATCAGCCCCAGCATTTT. This gives the protein CASSIVTHSNQPQHF.

This rearrangement joins TRBV4-3 to TRBJ2-4, with D possibly matching TRBD1 (6 bases). The CDR3 consists of 14 residues. V lost 1 base, J lost 7 bases, and 11 bases lay in between. Germline V lookup: CDR1 LGHNA, CDR2 YSLEER. The CDR3 DNA sequence: TGCGCCAGCAGCCAAGCTTCACAGGGTAACATTCAGTACTTC. Residues: CASSQASQGNIQYF.

This clone was seen only a few times. J is TRBJ1-3 and V is TRBV19; no reliable D call. CDR3 length: 12 amino acids. V lost 10 bases and J 0 bases, leaving 7 bases between the germline ends. Germline assignment: CDR1 LNHDA and CDR2 SQIVND (reference sequence). The chain's CDR3 is CATCSSGNTIYF. The CDR3 DNA is TGTGCCACCTGCAGCTCTGGAAACACCATATATTTT. Based on the CDR3 plus reference TRBV19 and TRBJ1-3, the full variable domain is DGGITQSPKYLFRKEGQNVTLSCEQNLNHDAMYWYRQDPGQGLRLIYYSQIVNDFQKGDIAEGYSVSREKKESFPLTVTSAQKNPTAFYLCATCSSGNTIYFGEGSWLTVV.

The chain joins TRBV30 to TRBJ1-1, with D hard to call. The V end was cut by 7 bases, the J end by 2 bases, with 8 bases between. The germline V gene encodes CDR1 GTSNPN and CDR2 SVGIG (reference sequence). The CDR3 has 11 amino acids. The CDR3 region is CASQTNTEAFF. CDR3 bases: TGTGCCTCCCAAACTAACACTGAAGCTTTCTTT.

This clone was counted only a few times. The V call is TRBV5-1, the J call TRBJ1-2, with a tentative D call TRBD1 (5 bases). Germline loops: CDR1 SGHRS, CDR2 YFSETQ. This CDR3 spans 16 amino acids. V lost 3 bases and J 3 bases, leaving 18 bases between the germline ends. This CDR3 is CASSSTATTGDYGYTF. The DNA for the CDR3 is TGCGCCAGCAGCTCAACAGCCACCACAGGAGACTATGGCTACACCTTC.

This chain links TRBV13 with TRBJ2-5, with D unclear. Near its end, the DNA agrees better with TRBJ2-7, so the J call may be wrong. Germline V gives CDR1 PRHDT, CDR2 FYEKMQ (reference sequence). The CDR3 spans 14 residues. The CDR3 region has the DNA TGTGCCAGCAGCTTAGGGTTGGCAGACTACGAGCAGTACTTC. Amino acids: CASSLGLADYEQYF.

The V gene is TRBV7-2, the J gene TRBJ1-3; maybe TRBD1 (5 bases). Germline V CDR1 and CDR2: SGHTA, FQGNSA. The CDR3 runs 14 residues. V shed 3 bases and J shed 2 bases, with 8 bases lying between them. The CDR3 DNA follows: TGTGCCAGCAGCTTGACAGTCCCTGGAAACACCATATATTTT. Protein: CASSLTVPGNTIYF.

V and J are TRBV9 and TRBJ1-2; 7 bases fit TRBD1. Germline V gives CDR1 SGDLS, CDR2 YYNGEE. Trimming at V came to 3 bases and at J to 3 bases, leaving 17 bases not matched to a gene. This CDR3 has 18 amino acids. In DNA, the CDR3 is TGTGCCAGCAGCGCCCGCCCACAGGGGACCACCCGGGACTATGGCTACACCTTC. This codes for CASSARPQGTTRDYGYTF.

V gene TRBV5-5 combines with J gene TRBJ1-6; perhaps TRBD1 as D (6 bases). Germline lookup yields CDR1 SGHKS and CDR2 YYEKEE (reference sequence). This CDR3 is 14 amino acids long. The V gene lost 6 bases and the J gene lost 8 bases, with 15 bases spanning the gap. CDR3: CASNLQGIDSPLHF. CDR3 in DNA: TGTGCCAGCAACTTACAGGGAATTGATTCACCCCTCCACTTT.

The genes are TRBV27 and TRBJ2-6, with a tentative D call TRBD1 (5 bases). The CDR3 has 19 residues. V was shortened by 3 bases and J by 0 bases, with 18 bases between the two germline ends. CDR1 is MNHEY, CDR2 SMNVEV, per germline (reference sequence). The CDR3 protein is CASSLSWGQISSGANVLTF. The CDR3 nucleotides are TGTGCCAGCAGTTTGTCCTGGGGCCAGATTAGCTCTGGGGCCAACGTCCTGACTTTC.

This clone was counted a single time. The CDR3 DNA reads as TGTGCCTACTCGCCCGGGACAGGGGGAACAGATACGCAGTATTTT. Amino acid sequence: CAYSPGTGGTDTQYF. The rearrangement joins TRBV30 to TRBJ2-3, with 11 bases lining up with TRBD1. Germline-derived CDR1 and CDR2 are GTSNPN and SVGIG (reference sequence). After removal of 7 bases from V and 3 bases from J, the junction contained 9 bases not matched to a gene. The length of the CDR3 is 15 residues.

J is TRBJ1-5 and V is TRBV6-5; unclear D gene. Germline V gene lookup returns CDR1 MNHEY and CDR2 SVGAGI. Trimming removed 5 bases from V and 11 bases from J, with 19 bases in between. This CDR3 has 14 residues. The CDR3 loop is CASSELSPSSAQHF. The CDR3 DNA reads as TGTGCCAGCAGTGAACTTAGCCCATCCAGCGCCCAGCATTTT.

This clone has a single count. This chain joins TRBV29-1 and TRBJ1-1; 7 bases agree with TRBD1. J gave up 5 bases and V 7 bases, and 10 bases lay outside the gene matches. The CDR3 sequence is 13 residues long. CDR1 is SQVTM and CDR2 is ANQGSEA in the germline V gene. Here the CDR3 DNA reads TGCAGCGGAGGGGGCAGTGGGTCGACTGAAGCTTTCTTT. Translating gives CSGGGSGSTEAFF.

The chain couples TRBV6-5 to TRBJ1-3; 9 bases fit TRBD1. Germline V gene lookup returns CDR1 MNHEY and CDR2 SVGAGI. J was trimmed by 1 base and V by 8 bases; bases with no gene match: 6. This CDR3 region has 15 residues. The chain's CDR3 is CASSRTGVSGNTIYF. CDR3 coding DNA: TGTGCCAGCTCTAGGACAGGGGTATCTGGAAACACCATATATTTT.

CDR3 DNA sequence: TGTGCCAGCAGTTATCCGGGACAGGCTCCCTACAATGAGCAGTTCTTC. This gives the protein CASSYPGQAPYNEQFF. The rearrangement links TRBV5-6 to TRBJ2-1, with TRBD1 matching over 8 bases. V shed 5 bases, J shed 2 bases, and the junction held 9 bases outside the gene matches. Germline values: CDR1 SGHDT, CDR2 YYEEEE. The CDR3 totals 16 residues. Complete variable domain (other parts from reference TRBV5-6 and TRBJ2-1): DAGVTQSPTHLIKTRGQQVTLRCSPKSGHDTVSWYQQALGQGPQFIFQYYEEEERQRGNFPDRFSGHQFPNYSSELNVNALLLGDSALYLCASSYPGQAPYNEQFFGPGTRLTVL.

The rearrangement joins TRBV2 to TRBJ1-6, with TRBD1 matching 7 bases. Trimming removed 8 bases from V and 6 bases from J; junction bases left unmatched: 4. Germline CDR1 reads SNHLY; CDR2 reads FYNNEI. This CDR3 is 13 amino acids long. DNA of the CDR3: TGTGCCAGCGGACGGGACAGTAATTCACCCCTCCACTTT. This sequence encodes CASGRDSNSPLHF.